The entry below describes one TCR beta chain. Its antigen is unknown. These data belong to a study of cytomegalovirus exposure and HLA in healthy donors. Study context: Out of 180 million or so T cells, an earlier analysis found some 120 million unique TCR beta sequences in total.

Trimming removed 5 bases from V and 0 bases from J, with 13 bases in between. Germline lookup yields CDR1 SGHNT and CDR2 YENEEA. The CDR3 is made up of 16 amino acids. Study-wide findings and caveats: Researchers reported in a later analysis that a missense DCLRE1C variant was tied to TCR beta V- and J-gene trimming.

The PCR employed 60 Vbeta primers together with 13 Jbeta primers. The data were produced by immunoSEQ multiplex PCR, yet TCRdb's version contains in-frame clones alone and is incomplete. The profile shows around 110,000 clones, around 69% of them singletons. Those who donated were healthy bone marrow donors. Sequenced material: PBMCs. The chain joins TRBV11-3 to TRBJ2-2; D uncertain. The TCR was taken from a woman in her thirties or forties in good health and CMV-seropositive. CDR3 DNA sequence: TGTGCCAGCAGCCAAGGCGGAGTGACGAACACCGGGGAGCTGTTTTTT. Translating it yields CASSQGGVTNTGELFF.